Below, 18 T cell receptor beta chains from the same sample are listed, as sequenced in a study of T cell responses to AZD1222 COVID-19 vaccine. Repertoires were generated with immunoSEQ multiplex PCR, while TCRdb's copy carries only in-frame clones and drops some. The sample carries roughly 66,000 clones, 88% recorded once. Material: peripheral blood, obtained 28 days after the second dose of the MenACWY control vaccine. These receptors were obtained from an adult who received the MenACWY meningococcal vaccine as a control.

This chain uses TRBV19 with TRBJ1-5; perhaps TRBD1 as D (5 bases). CDR1 and CDR2 from the germline V gene are LNHDA and SQIVND (reference sequence). The V end was cut by 1 base, the J end by 9 bases, with 10 bases between. The CDR3 length is 13 residues. The CDR3 DNA sequence: TGTGCCAGTAGTATAGTTAGGGGACGGCCCCAGCATTTT. Translated: CASSIVRGRPQHF.

The chain links TRBV15 to TRBJ2-5; no clear D gene. The CDR3 has 12 residues. From germline, CDR1 is LNHNV and CDR2 YYDKDF (reference sequence). Trimming removed 4 bases at V and 5 bases at J, with 8 bases between. The CDR3 sequence is CATSTPWETQYF. The CDR3 nucleotides are TGTGCCACCAGCACCCCATGGGAGACCCAGTACTTC. Based on the CDR3 plus reference TRBV15 and TRBJ2-5, the full variable domain is DAMVIQNPRYQVTQFGKPVTLSCSQTLNHNVMYWYQQKSSQAPKLLFHYYDKDFNNEADTPDNFQSRRPNTSFCFLDIRSPGLGDTAMYLCATSTPWETQYFGPGTRLLVL.

The chain links TRBV19 to TRBJ1-5; possible D gene TRBD1, 5 bases. The CDR3 has 15 amino acids. Deletions cut 5 bases from V and 7 bases from J, with 18 bases between. Germline CDR1 LNHDA, CDR2 SQIVND (reference sequence). DNA for the CDR3: TGTGCCAGTAGTTCCTCCCCCGGGGGACGGCAGCCCCAGCATTTT. It codes for CASSSSPGGRQPQHF.

The rearrangement joins TRBV30 to TRBJ1-3, with no clear D. Germline V lookup: CDR1 GTSNPN, CDR2 SVGIG (reference sequence). V lost 3 bases, J lost 2 bases, and 17 bases lay in between. The CDR3 sequence is 16 residues long. The CDR3 protein is CAWSPRLGATGNTIYF. CDR3 sequence (DNA): TGTGCCTGGAGCCCCCGACTGGGAGCAACTGGAAACACCATATATTTT.

V gene TRBV10-3 combines with J gene TRBJ1-4; D remains ambiguous. The CDR3 is 14 amino acids. From germline, CDR1 is ENHRY and CDR2 SYGVKD. Trimming removed 0 bases at V and 6 bases at J, with 8 bases between. The CDR3 nucleotides are TGTGCCATCAGTGAGTCCACCCGAGATGAAAAACTGTTTTTT. Its protein is CAISESTRDEKLFF.

The genes are TRBV12-3 or TRBV12-4 and TRBJ1-5; D is ambiguous. Between the trimmed V and J ends, which lost 5 bases and 7 bases, there was a span of 12 bases. The length of the CDR3 is 13 residues. CDR3 DNA sequence: TGTGCCAGCAGTCCCCTCCCGGGGCAGCCCCAGCATTTT. This codes for CASSPLPGQPQHF.

The rearrangement joins TRBV3-1 (or the pseudogene TRBV3-2) to TRBJ2-3, with 13 bases aligning to TRBD2. The CDR3 contains 18 residues. CDR1 and CDR2 from the germline V gene are LGHDT and YNNKEL (reference sequence). V trimming: 2 bases; J trimming: 0 bases; junction bases outside the gene matches: 5. As DNA, the CDR3 is TGTGCCAGCAGCCAACCCGGGACTAGCGGGACCAGCACAGATACGCAGTATTTT. Residues: CASSQPGTSGTSTDTQYF.

This clone was seen a single time. The rearrangement uses TRBV28 and TRBJ2-1; 8 nucleotides agree with TRBD2. This CDR3 is 15 amino acids long. Germline V gene lookup returns CDR1 MDHEN and CDR2 SYDVKM. The V gene end was trimmed by 8 bases and the J gene end by 1 base; junction bases not matched to a gene: 7. CDR3 nucleotides: TGTGCCAGCCCCACCCGGGAGGGGTCCTACAATGAGCAGTTCTTC. Protein: CASPTREGSYNEQFF.

The chain joins TRBV27 to TRBJ2-1, with D possibly TRBD2 on 6 matching bases. The CDR3 has 16 residues. V was pared by 0 bases and J by 6 bases, with 15 bases between. Germline V lookup: CDR1 MNHEY, CDR2 SMNVEV (reference sequence). The CDR3 loop is CASSLSTGVIGNEQFF. The CDR3 region has the DNA TGTGCCAGCAGTTTATCGACGGGAGTAATTGGCAATGAGCAGTTCTTC.

CDR3 in amino acids: CASSQGRASTDTQYF. CDR3 nucleotide sequence: TGTGCCAGCAGCCAAGGCCGGGCAAGCACAGATACGCAGTATTTT. This chain uses TRBV3-1 (or the pseudogene TRBV3-2) with TRBJ2-3; no clear D. Germline V gives CDR1 LGHDT, CDR2 YNNKEL (reference sequence). V was shortened by 1 base and J by 0 bases, with 8 bases between the two germline ends. CDR3 size: 15 residues.

The chain couples TRBV7-9 to TRBJ2-7, with D maybe TRBD1 (6 bases). Germline lookup yields CDR1 SEHNR and CDR2 FQNEAQ (reference sequence). Trimming took 4 bases from V and 0 from J, leaving 22 bases between them. The CDR3 is made up of 18 amino acids. The CDR3 region has the DNA TGTGCCAGCAGCTCGCGTAGGACAGCCAGCTCGAGCTCCTACGAGCAGTACTTC. Translated, it gives CASSSRRTASSSSYEQYF.

DNA for the CDR3: TGTGCCAGCAGTTTATGGACAGGGGTTAGTAAGACCTTC. Translation: CASSLWTGVSKTF. This chain links TRBV12-3 or TRBV12-4 with TRBJ1-2; 9 nucleotides line up with TRBD1. The CDR3 length is 13 residues. The V gene end was trimmed by 2 bases and the J gene end by 14 bases; junction bases not matched to a gene: 9.

The rearrangement links TRBV28 to TRBJ1-2, with TRBD1 matching over 9 bases. Germline V lookup: CDR1 MDHEN, CDR2 SYDVKM. The CDR3 spans 14 residues. The trim removed 6 bases at V and 4 bases at J, leaving 6 bases unmatched. CDR3 nucleotides: TGTGCCAGCAGCCCAACAGGGGGCGCCTATGGCTACACCTTC. Its translation: CASSPTGGAYGYTF.

The CDR3 DNA is TGTGCCAGCAGTTTCTCCCGTAACAGGGGTAATACTGAAGCTTTCTTT. Translating it yields CASSFSRNRGNTEAFF. V usage is TRBV2 and J usage is TRBJ1-1; 7 bases are shared with TRBD1. The CDR3 is 16 amino acids. Germline V CDR1 and CDR2: SNHLY, FYNNEI. V lost 5 bases and J lost 5; bases outside the gene matches: 14.

The chain has TRBV14 and TRBJ1-1; 7 bases are a match to TRBD1. CDR3 length: 13 residues. Germline V gene lookup returns CDR1 SGHDN and CDR2 FVKESK. J gave up 5 bases and V 4 bases, and 4 bases lay outside the gene matches. CDR3 sequence: CASSLYRGTEAFF. The CDR3 coding sequence is TGTGCCAGCAGCCTCTACAGGGGAACTGAAGCTTTCTTT.

This clone was detected once. The chain has TRBV7-3 and TRBJ2-3; D may match TRBD1 or TRBD2 (6 bases each). The CDR3 is made up of 13 amino acids. In germline, CDR1 is SGHTA, CDR2 FQGTGA. V was clipped by 5 bases and J by 8 bases, with 14 bases between them. In nucleotides, the CDR3 is TGTGCCAGCAGCCTGACAGAGGGGGGTACGCAGTATTTT. Its translation is CASSLTEGGTQYF.

CDR3 region: CASGKGGLGDIQYF. The CDR3 DNA sequence: TGTGCCAGCGGAAAGGGGGGTTTGGGGGACATTCAGTACTTC. The genes are TRBV28 and TRBJ2-4; possibly TRBD1 or TRBD2 for D (6 bases each). Per the germline V gene, CDR1 is MDHEN and CDR2 is SYDVKM. The CDR3 runs to 14 residues. Trimming cost V 8 bases and J 8 bases, with 19 bases left between them.

In its sample, this clone was seen once. The rearrangement links TRBV24-1 to TRBJ2-1, with D possibly being TRBD1 (6 bases). The CDR3 covers 14 residues. Germline CDR1 and CDR2: KGHDR and SFDVKD. V gave up 4 bases and J gave up 6 bases, with 12 bases separating them. This CDR3 is CATSDHGQFNEQFF. CDR3 coding DNA: TGTGCCACCAGTGACCACGGACAGTTCAATGAGCAGTTCTTC.